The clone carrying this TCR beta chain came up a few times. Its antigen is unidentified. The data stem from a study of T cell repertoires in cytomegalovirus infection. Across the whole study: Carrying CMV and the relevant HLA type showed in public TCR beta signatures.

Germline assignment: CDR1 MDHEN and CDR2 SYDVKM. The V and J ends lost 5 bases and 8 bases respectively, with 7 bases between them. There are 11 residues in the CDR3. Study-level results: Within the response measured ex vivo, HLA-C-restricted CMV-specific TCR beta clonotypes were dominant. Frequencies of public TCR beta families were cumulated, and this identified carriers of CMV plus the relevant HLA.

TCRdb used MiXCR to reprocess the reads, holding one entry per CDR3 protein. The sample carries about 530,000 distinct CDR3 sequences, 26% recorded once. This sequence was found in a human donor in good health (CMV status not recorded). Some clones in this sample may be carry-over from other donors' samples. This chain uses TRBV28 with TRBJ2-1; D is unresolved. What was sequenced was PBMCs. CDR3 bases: TGTGCCAGCAGTCCTAGGTATGAGCAGTTCTTC. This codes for CASSPRYEQFF.